Below, one T cell receptor beta chain is given with its context. Its matching antigen is unknown. This record comes from a study of T-cell memory formation after mild COVID-19. Study results and caveats: Clones contracting across day 15 to 85 had a balanced CD4/CD8 profile; later expanding clones leaned CD4+. Mostly located in CM and EM were contracting CD4+ clones, with contracting CD8+ clones located in EMRA. Memory cells collected pre-infection included some clones that later responded, suggesting cross-reactive memory joined.

Researchers used 5'RACE with constant-segment primers to make TCR alpha and TCR beta cDNA libraries that carry sample barcodes and UMIs. TCRdb reprocessed the 5' RACE reads via MiXCR and lists one record per CDR3 protein. The sample lists fewer than 650,000 distinct CDR3 sequences, about 20% occurring once. V trimming: 2 bases; J trimming: 0 bases; junction bases outside the gene matches: 8. Germline V gene data show CDR1 as KGHDR and CDR2 as SFDVKD. The CDR3 is 18 amino acids. The chain combines TRBV24-1 with TRBJ2-7, with 11 bases lining up with TRBD2. The clonotype originates from an adult woman who had mild COVID-19 (a few samples of this study predate the infection). Cell type and time point are not known. The specimen was PBMCs or a T cell subset sorted from them (not recorded which). The CDR3 loop is CATSDSKTSGVSSYEQYF. The CDR3 DNA reads as TGTGCCACCAGTGATTCTAAGACTAGCGGGGTGAGCTCCTACGAGCAGTACTTC.